A selection of T cell receptor beta chains follows, all from one sample in a study of memory CD8 T cells in hepatitis C reinfection. Profiling relied on immunoSEQ multiplex PCR, and the TCRdb table lists in-frame clones only, not all of them. Here the sample spans over 5,500 clones, 75% to 90% being singletons. Source material: naive CD8+ T cells sorted from blood. The receptors were gathered from a man aged 50 or older with hepatitis C virus infection. CDR3s include the opening cysteine and the closing phenylalanine or tryptophan. Fields, in order: CDR3 protein, CDR3 DNA, J gene, V gene, D gene, clone size. D genes are given only for firm matches. Expanded clones get a size class; other rows say once, few or many, or leave the size out.

cdr3_aa: CASSIPGPLEKLFF; cdr3_nt: TGTGCCAGTAGTATCCCTGGGCCGCTTGAAAAACTGTTTTTT; j_call: TRBJ1-4; v_call: TRBV19; d_call: NA; clone_size: NA
cdr3_aa: CASSLTGGLTQPQHF; cdr3_nt: TGTGCCAGCAGCTTAACGGGAGGGTTAACTCAGCCCCAGCATTTT; j_call: TRBJ1-5; v_call: TRBV7-8; d_call: NA; clone_size: once
cdr3_aa: CSVEVSGGGQPQHF; cdr3_nt: TGCAGCGTTGAAGTTTCAGGGGGAGGTCAGCCCCAGCATTTT; j_call: TRBJ1-5; v_call: TRBV29-1; d_call: TRBD1; clone_size: NA
cdr3_aa: CASSQATTGAPLYEQYF; cdr3_nt: TGCGCCAGCAGCCAAGCGACCACAGGGGCCCCCCTCTACGAGCAGTACTTC; j_call: TRBJ2-7; v_call: TRBV4-3; d_call: TRBD1; clone_size: NA
cdr3_aa: CASSLGTSMDTQYF; cdr3_nt: TGTGCCAGCAGTTTGGGGACTAGCATGGATACGCAGTATTTT; j_call: TRBJ2-3; v_call: TRBV28; d_call: TRBD2; clone_size: NA
cdr3_aa: CASSPVRTSGGNEQFF; cdr3_nt: TGTGCCAGCAGCCCGGTGAGGACTAGCGGGGGTAATGAGCAGTTCTTC; j_call: TRBJ2-1; v_call: TRBV7-9; d_call: TRBD2; clone_size: once
cdr3_aa: CASSLGAASTFYGYTF; cdr3_nt: TGTGCCAGCAGCTTAGGGGCCGCCAGCACCTTCTATGGCTACACCTTC; j_call: TRBJ1-2; v_call: TRBV7-8; d_call: NA; clone_size: NA
cdr3_aa: CASRQVGQTNSPLHF; cdr3_nt: TGTGCCAGCAGGCAAGTGGGACAGACAAATTCACCCCTCCACTTT; j_call: TRBJ1-6; v_call: TRBV28; d_call: TRBD1; clone_size: NA
cdr3_aa: CASSESLSETQYF; cdr3_nt: TGCGCCAGCAGTGAGTCTCTATCAGAGACCCAGTACTTC; j_call: TRBJ2-5; v_call: TRBV10-1; d_call: NA; clone_size: once
cdr3_aa: CASSWTVRNTEAFF; cdr3_nt: TGTGCCAGCAGTTGGACAGTAAGGAACACTGAAGCTTTCTTT; j_call: TRBJ1-1; v_call: TRBV6-5; d_call: NA; clone_size: NA
cdr3_aa: CASSVGGTTGTEAFF; cdr3_nt: TGTGCCAGCAGCGTAGGGGGGACAACTGGGACTGAAGCTTTCTTT; j_call: TRBJ1-1; v_call: TRBV9; d_call: NA; clone_size: NA
cdr3_aa: CASSSYTGELFF; cdr3_nt: TGTGCCAGCAGCTCCTACACCGGGGAGCTGTTTTTT; j_call: TRBJ2-2; v_call: TRBV11-2; d_call: NA; clone_size: NA
cdr3_aa: CASRPPGTAYGYTF; cdr3_nt: TGTGCCAGCAGACCACCCGGGACAGCATATGGCTACACCTTC; j_call: TRBJ1-2; v_call: TRBV7-9; d_call: TRBD1; clone_size: NA
cdr3_aa: CSVEGDSSSYEQYF; cdr3_nt: TGCAGCGTTGAGGGAGACTCAAGCTCCTACGAGCAGTACTTC; j_call: TRBJ2-7; v_call: TRBV29-1; d_call: NA; clone_size: NA
cdr3_aa: CASSEAVGPLGGGTEAFF; cdr3_nt: TGTGCCAGCAGTGAAGCGGTGGGGCCCCTTGGCGGGGGCACTGAAGCTTTCTTT; j_call: TRBJ1-1; v_call: TRBV6-1; d_call: NA; clone_size: NA
cdr3_aa: CASSPRLAGQGDTQYF; cdr3_nt: TGTGCCAGCAGCCCCAGACTAGCGGGACAAGGAGATACGCAGTATTTT; j_call: TRBJ2-3; v_call: TRBV28; d_call: TRBD2; clone_size: NA
cdr3_aa: CASSQPAIQGQGALYRSLGNTIYF; cdr3_nt: TGTGCCAGCAGCCAACCTGCTATTCAGGGACAGGGGGCACTGTATCGATCCCTTGGAAACACCATATATTTT; j_call: TRBJ1-3; v_call: TRBV4-2; d_call: TRBD1; clone_size: NA
cdr3_aa: CASSLTGNGNTIYF; cdr3_nt: TGTGCCAGCAGTTTAACCGGGAACGGAAACACCATATATTTT; j_call: TRBJ1-3; v_call: TRBV28; d_call: NA; clone_size: NA
cdr3_aa: CASSTLAGGPTGELFF; cdr3_nt: TGTGCCAGCAGCACACTAGCGGGAGGGCCCACCGGGGAGCTGTTTTTT; j_call: TRBJ2-2; v_call: TRBV7-9; d_call: TRBD2; clone_size: once
cdr3_aa: CASSGDSSKETQYF; cdr3_nt: TGTGCCAGCAGCGGGGACAGTAGCAAAGAGACCCAGTACTTC; j_call: TRBJ2-5; v_call: TRBV7-9; d_call: TRBD1; clone_size: NA
cdr3_aa: CASSQVNSGSYEQYF; cdr3_nt: TGCGCCAGCAGCCAAGTGAACTCGGGATCCTACGAGCAGTACTTC; j_call: TRBJ2-7; v_call: TRBV4-1; d_call: NA; clone_size: NA
cdr3_aa: CASSSRLAGEAEQFF; cdr3_nt: TGTGCTAGCAGCTCCAGACTAGCGGGAGAGGCTGAGCAGTTCTTC; j_call: TRBJ2-1; v_call: TRBV7-7; d_call: TRBD2; clone_size: NA
cdr3_aa: CASSADGTVRDEQFF; cdr3_nt: TGTGCCAGCAGCGCGGACGGGACAGTGAGAGATGAGCAGTTCTTC; j_call: TRBJ2-1; v_call: TRBV9; d_call: TRBD1; clone_size: NA
cdr3_aa: CASSFRGSGNQPQHF; cdr3_nt: TGTGCCAGCAGTTTTAGGGGCTCAGGGAATCAGCCCCAGCATTTT; j_call: TRBJ1-5; v_call: TRBV28; d_call: NA; clone_size: NA
cdr3_aa: CASSLIFRGHPEAFF; cdr3_nt: TGTGCCAGCAGCTTAATTTTCAGGGGGCACCCTGAAGCTTTCTTT; j_call: TRBJ1-1; v_call: TRBV7-8; d_call: TRBD1; clone_size: NA
cdr3_aa: CASSAYEQYF; cdr3_nt: TGTGCCAGCAGTGCGTACGAGCAGTACTTC; j_call: TRBJ2-7; v_call: TRBV25-1; d_call: NA; clone_size: NA
cdr3_aa: CASSPSLAGGTDTQYF; cdr3_nt: TGTGCCAGCAGTCCCAGCCTAGCGGGAGGAACAGATACGCAGTATTTT; j_call: TRBJ2-3; v_call: TRBV28; d_call: TRBD2; clone_size: NA
cdr3_aa: CASNADRASYEQYF; cdr3_nt: TGTGCCAGCAACGCCGACAGGGCGAGCTACGAGCAGTACTTC; j_call: TRBJ2-7; v_call: TRBV6-1; d_call: TRBD1; clone_size: NA
cdr3_aa: CASSEVGGLKVYNEQFF; cdr3_nt: TGTGCCAGCAGTGAAGTGGGTGGACTCAAGGTCTACAATGAGCAGTTCTTC; j_call: TRBJ2-1; v_call: TRBV2; d_call: NA; clone_size: once
cdr3_aa: CASSFRPPAEPAQYF; cdr3_nt: TGTGCCAGCAGTTTTAGACCCCCTGCTGAACCAGCGCAGTACTTC; j_call: TRBJ2-5; v_call: TRBV27; d_call: NA; clone_size: NA
cdr3_aa: CAGLTENYNEQFF; cdr3_nt: TGTGCCGGGCTGACAGAGAACTACAATGAGCAGTTCTTC; j_call: TRBJ2-1; v_call: TRBV7-9; d_call: NA; clone_size: NA
cdr3_aa: CASSSERNFFNEQFF; cdr3_nt: TGTGCCAGCAGCTCGGAGCGGAATTTTTTCAATGAGCAGTTCTTC; j_call: TRBJ2-1; v_call: TRBV7-9; d_call: NA; clone_size: NA
cdr3_aa: CASSLGPEQYF; cdr3_nt: TGTGCCAGCAGCTTAGGGCCCGAGCAGTACTTC; j_call: TRBJ2-7; v_call: TRBV7-9; d_call: NA; clone_size: NA
cdr3_aa: CASSVGGRADEQYF; cdr3_nt: TGTGCCAGCAGCGTAGGCGGGAGGGCCGACGAGCAGTACTTC; j_call: TRBJ2-7; v_call: TRBV9; d_call: TRBD2; clone_size: NA
cdr3_aa: CASSQDRSSGNTIYF; cdr3_nt: TGCGCCAGCAGCCAAGATCGTAGCTCTGGAAACACCATATATTTT; j_call: TRBJ1-3; v_call: TRBV4-1; d_call: NA; clone_size: few
cdr3_aa: CASSPDRGETQYF; cdr3_nt: TGTGCCAGCAGCCCGGACAGGGGTGAGACCCAGTACTTC; j_call: TRBJ2-5; v_call: TRBV5-4; d_call: TRBD1; clone_size: NA
cdr3_aa: CASSPPPGEAYEQYF; cdr3_nt: TGTGCCAGCTCACCACCGCCGGGGGAAGCCTACGAGCAGTACTTC; j_call: TRBJ2-7; v_call: TRBV18; d_call: NA; clone_size: NA
cdr3_aa: CSVEDYSYNEQFF; cdr3_nt: TGCAGCGTTGAAGATTACTCCTACAATGAGCAGTTCTTC; j_call: TRBJ2-1; v_call: TRBV29-1; d_call: NA; clone_size: NA
cdr3_aa: CASSLGGPAYEQYF; cdr3_nt: TGTGCCAGCAGCTTAGGAGGGCCAGCCTACGAGCAGTACTTC; j_call: TRBJ2-7; v_call: TRBV11-2; d_call: NA; clone_size: NA
cdr3_aa: CASSFEGGYNEQFF; cdr3_nt: TGTGCCAGCAGTTTCGAGGGGGGGTACAATGAGCAGTTCTTC; j_call: TRBJ2-1; v_call: TRBV27; d_call: NA; clone_size: NA
cdr3_aa: CASSQRPPGQGKETQYF; cdr3_nt: TGTGCCAGCAGCCAACGCCCACCCGGACAGGGAAAAGAGACCCAGTACTTC; j_call: TRBJ2-5; v_call: TRBV7-6; d_call: TRBD1; clone_size: NA
cdr3_aa: CASSYEGNGPQHF; cdr3_nt: TGTGCCAGCAGTTACGAGGGCAATGGGCCCCAGCATTTT; j_call: TRBJ1-5; v_call: TRBV6-5; d_call: NA; clone_size: NA
cdr3_aa: CASSLTSSGVDEQYF; cdr3_nt: TGTGCCAGCAGCTTAACCTCTAGCGGAGTTGACGAGCAGTACTTC; j_call: TRBJ2-7; v_call: TRBV7-9; d_call: TRBD2; clone_size: NA